The rows below give T cell receptor beta chains drawn from one sample of a study of shared clonotypes between healthy human individuals. Profiled with immunoSEQ multiplex PCR; TCRdb holds only in-frame clones, not every one. Here the sample spans hundreds of thousands of clones, roughly 96% being singletons. Input material: naive CD8+ T cells sorted from blood. The receptors come from a young woman in good health. Each CDR3 is given with its conserved first and last residue. The D gene is left open where the match is weak. A clone size is listed for some rows: how often the clone was seen (once, few, many), or a class if it is expanded.

clone_size	v_call	d_call	j_call	cdr3_aa	cdr3_nt
NA	TRBV11-3	NA	TRBJ2-1	CASSPQGHYNEQFF	TGTGCCAGCAGCCCACAAGGTCACTACAATGAGCAGTTCTTC
NA	TRBV15	TRBD1	TRBJ2-7	CATSRDLGTAAYEQYF	TGTGCCACCAGCAGAGACCTAGGGACAGCTGCCTACGAGCAGTACTTC
NA	TRBV28	NA	TRBJ2-7	CASSSAGRDYEQYF	TGTGCCAGCAGTTCTGCGGGCAGGGACTACGAGCAGTACTTC
once	TRBV4-1	TRBD2	TRBJ2-7	CASSPTSGSLFGYEQYF	TGCGCCAGCAGCCCAACTAGCGGGAGTCTCTTCGGCTACGAGCAGTACTTC
NA	TRBV5-1	TRBD2	TRBJ2-3	CASSRERELSTDTQYF	TGCGCCAGCAGCAGGGAGCGGGAACTTAGCACAGATACGCAGTATTTT
NA	TRBV28	NA	TRBJ1-2	CASSSDRESNYGYTF	TGTGCCAGCAGCTCGGACAGAGAGTCAAACTATGGCTACACCTTC
NA	TRBV11-2	NA	TRBJ2-7	CASSYTLSDSYEQYF	TGTGCCAGCAGCTATACCCTCAGCGACTCCTACGAGCAGTACTTC
NA	TRBV27	NA	TRBJ2-1	CAPVYSGTRQYNEQFF	TGTGCCCCGGTCTACTCCGGGACAAGACAATACAATGAGCAGTTCTTC
NA	TRBV6-1	TRBD2	TRBJ2-1	CASSADGGSYNEQFF	TGTGCCAGCAGTGCAGACGGCGGGAGCTACAATGAGCAGTTCTTC
NA	TRBV6-6	NA	TRBJ2-2	CAAQHRDRHTGELFF	TGTGCCGCCCAACACCGGGACCGACACACCGGGGAGCTGTTTTTT
NA	TRBV19	NA	TRBJ2-1	CASSAPMSGHNEQFF	TGTGCCAGTAGCGCCCCCATGAGCGGTCACAATGAGCAGTTCTTC
NA	TRBV2	NA	TRBJ2-1	CASSARSSNEQFF	TGTGCCAGCAGTGCACGTTCGTCTAATGAGCAGTTCTTC
NA	TRBV5-6	NA	TRBJ1-3	CASSSGRRDTIYF	TGTGCCAGCAGCTCGGGACGGAGGGACACCATATATTTT
NA	TRBV27	NA	TRBJ2-1	CASKQGYNEQFF	TGTGCCAGCAAACAGGGCTACAATGAGCAGTTCTTC
NA	TRBV5-6	NA	TRBJ2-6	CASTSWANVLTF	TGTGCCAGCACCTCTTGGGCCAACGTCCTGACTTTC
once	TRBV11-2	NA	TRBJ1-2	CASSFAGDYGYTF	TGTGCCAGCAGCTTTGCCGGGGACTATGGCTACACCTTC
NA	TRBV10-2	NA	TRBJ1-5	CASSESDQPQHF	TGCGCCAGCAGTGAGTCAGATCAGCCCCAGCATTTT
NA	TRBV5-6	NA	TRBJ1-2	CASSLKELIYGYTF	TGTGCCAGCAGCTTGAAGGAGTTAATCTATGGCTACACCTTC
NA	TRBV6-5	NA	TRBJ2-7	CASSYSGISYEQYF	TGTGCCAGCAGTTACTCCGGGATCTCCTACGAGCAGTACTTC
NA	TRBV29-1	TRBD1	TRBJ2-7	CSVQGQGVVYEQYF	TGCAGCGTCCAAGGACAGGGAGTTGTGTACGAGCAGTACTTC
NA	TRBV7-8	TRBD2	TRBJ2-7	CATYSGRSTKNSYEQYF	TGTGCCACCTATAGCGGGAGGTCTACTAAAAACTCCTACGAGCAGTACTTC
NA	TRBV13	NA	TRBJ1-1	CASSLGTSGDWGTEAFF	TGTGCCAGCAGCTTAGGGACGTCGGGGGATTGGGGCACTGAAGCTTTCTTT
NA	TRBV19	TRBD1	TRBJ1-5	CASSIYGTGGANQPQHF	TGTGCCAGTAGTATATATGGGACAGGGGGCGCAAATCAGCCCCAGCATTTT
NA	TRBV11-2	NA	TRBJ2-1	CASSTQSLTGSGSYNEQFF	TGTGCCAGCAGCACGCAGTCCCTAACAGGGTCGGGCTCCTACAATGAGCAGTTCTTC
NA	TRBV4-1	NA	TRBJ2-3	CASSQDPTGSTDTQYF	TGCGCCAGCAGCCAAGATCCGACGGGGAGCACAGATACGCAGTATTTT
NA	TRBV27	NA	TRBJ1-2	CASSFTGTNYGYTF	TGTGCCAGCAGTTTCACAGGGACTAACTATGGCTACACCTTC
NA	TRBV28	NA	TRBJ2-7	CATTALYEQYF	TGTGCCACCACCGCCCTCTACGAGCAGTACTTC
once	TRBV7-8	TRBD2	TRBJ2-2	CASSLEFLSGRNTGELFF	TGTGCCAGCAGCTTAGAGTTTTTAAGCGGGAGGAACACCGGGGAGCTGTTTTTT